These 14 T cell receptor beta chains were all obtained from the same sample, sequenced in a study of circulating and synovial CD4+ cells in juvenile arthritis. The protocol was immunoSEQ multiplex PCR, while the TCRdb copy is restricted to in-frame clones and leaves out a portion. Of 25,000 to 35,000 clones in the sample, just over 90% are singletons; the top ten hold 2.5% to 3.5%. Sequencing was performed on CD4+ T cells from blood. The receptors here all came from a human donor with juvenile idiopathic arthritis.

This clone was counted once. The chain couples TRBV2 to TRBJ2-5, with a tentative D call TRBD1 (6 bases). The DNA end is a closer match to TRBJ2-7, so the J assignment may be wrong. The CDR3 is 12 amino acids. The germline V gene has CDR1 SNHLY and CDR2 FYNNEI. CDR3 in DNA: TGTGCCAGCAGTGGGGGGCCCTACGAGCAGTACTTC. Protein sequence: CASSGGPYEQYF.

The rearrangement joins TRBV5-4 to TRBJ2-5; 7 positions agree with TRBD2. Germline values: CDR1 SGHNT, CDR2 YYREEE (reference sequence). J lost 2 bases, V lost 0 bases, and 1 base had no gene match. CDR3 length: 14 amino acids. The CDR3 loop reads CASSLAGGQETQYF. DNA of the CDR3: TGTGCCAGCAGCTTGGCCGGGGGGCAAGAGACCCAGTACTTC.

The rearrangement links TRBV11-2 to TRBJ2-1, with D unresolved. CDR1 SGHAT and CDR2 FQNNGV come from the germline V gene. The length of the CDR3 is 15 residues. V lost 1 base and J lost 1, with 8 bases in between. CDR3: CASSLASGSYNEQFF. DNA for the CDR3: TGTGCCAGCAGCTTAGCATCCGGGTCCTACAATGAGCAGTTCTTC.

The CDR3 protein is CASSARDTRGETQYF. The CDR3 DNA reads as TGTGCCAGCAGCGCCAGGGACACCCGCGGGGAGACCCAGTACTTC. The V gene is TRBV5-5, the J gene TRBJ2-5; D possibly corresponds to TRBD1 (6 bases). The germline CDR1 and CDR2 sequences are SGHKS and YYEKEE (reference sequence). Trimming removed 4 bases from V and 5 bases from J, with 18 bases in between. The CDR3 is 15 residues long. The full variable domain, rest sourced from reference TRBV5-5 and TRBJ2-5, is DAGVTQSPTHLIKTRGQQVTLRCSPISGHKSVSWYQQVLGQGPQFIFQYYEKEERGRGNFPDRFSARQFPNYSSELNVNALLLGDSALYLCASSARDTRGETQYFGPGTRLLVL.

The gene calls are TRBV5-4 and TRBJ2-2; D perhaps matches TRBD1 (6 bases). The V and J ends lost 3 bases and 7 bases respectively, with 13 bases between them. CDR1 and CDR2 from the germline V gene are SGHNT and YYREEE (reference sequence). The CDR3 loop spans 14 amino acids. The CDR3 nucleotides read TGTGCCAGCAGCTGGACAGTTCAAGGCGGGGAGCTGTTTTTT. Its protein is CASSWTVQGGELFF. The entire variable domain, with the rest obtained from reference TRBV5-4 and TRBJ2-2, is as follows: ETGVTQSPTHLIKTRGQQVTLRCSSQSGHNTVSWYQQALGQGPQFIFQYYREEENGRGNFPPRFSGLQFPNYSSELNVNALELDDSALYLCASSWTVQGGELFFGEGSRLTVL.

The count of this clone is one. V is TRBV9 and J is TRBJ2-7; 14 positions match TRBD2. Germline trimming cut 3 bases from V and 0 bases from J; bases unmatched to any gene: 2. Germline V gives CDR1 SGDLS, CDR2 YYNGEE. CDR3 length equals 16 residues. The CDR3 reads CASSAGLAGDSYEQYF. The CDR3 DNA reads as TGTGCCAGCAGCGCGGGACTAGCGGGGGACTCCTACGAGCAGTACTTC.

This clone occurred once. This chain links TRBV7-9 with TRBJ2-2; maybe TRBD2 (5 bases). The CDR3 runs 15 residues. The V and J ends lost 6 bases and 5 bases respectively, with 16 bases between them. The germline gives CDR1 SEHNR, CDR2 FQNEAQ (reference sequence). The CDR3, as DNA: TGTGCCAGCAGTCAGCCGCGGGTTTTAACCGGGGAGCTGTTTTTT. Translation: CASSQPRVLTGELFF.

The chain couples TRBV5-1 to TRBJ1-2; TRBD1 aligns across 11 bases. The J segment lost 4 bases and the V segment lost 0 bases, leaving 2 bases of the junction unmatched. CDR1 is SGHRS and CDR2 is YFSETQ in the germline V gene. The CDR3 totals 15 residues. CDR3 region: CASSLGTGGGYGYTF. The DNA for the CDR3 is TGCGCCAGCAGCTTGGGGACAGGGGGCGGCTATGGCTACACCTTC.

The chain couples TRBV4-2 to TRBJ2-7; possible D gene TRBD1, 5 bases. Germline CDR1 LGHNA, CDR2 YNFKEQ. The CDR3 totals 16 residues. With 0 bases removed from V and 6 bases from J, the gap between germline ends came to 18 bases. The CDR3: CASSQEGFAGSIEQYF. For the CDR3, the DNA is TGTGCCAGCAGCCAAGAAGGGTTCGCAGGGTCCATCGAGCAGTACTTC.

This clone has just a few counts. The CDR3 DNA follows: TGTGCCAGCAGCTTAGAGCCCACTGAAGCTTTCTTT. It codes for CASSLEPTEAFF. The chain has TRBV5-6 and TRBJ1-1; D is unresolved. V was cut by 2 bases and J by 4 bases, with 6 bases left in between. The germline V gene has CDR1 SGHDT and CDR2 YYEEEE. The CDR3 extends over 12 amino acids.

The chain uses TRBV10-1 and TRBJ2-1; TRBD1 matches 10 bases. The CDR3 length is 15 residues. V trimming: 5 bases; J trimming: 5 bases; junction bases outside the gene matches: 6. CDR1 is WNHNN, CDR2 SYGVQD, per germline (reference sequence). Written as DNA, the CDR3 is TGCGCCAGCAGTCCTTCGGACAGGGGGGACAATGAGCAGTTCTTC. Translated, it gives CASSPSDRGDNEQFF.

In this sample, this clone turned up once. J is TRBJ2-7 and V is TRBV5-1; no definite D call. Germline V gene data show CDR1 as SGHRS and CDR2 as YFSETQ. CDR3 size: 11 residues. Trimming removed 3 bases at V and 4 bases at J, with 5 bases between. The CDR3 region is CASSSEYEQYF. DNA for the CDR3: TGCGCCAGCAGCTCCGAGTACGAGCAGTACTTC.

The chain has TRBV11-2 and TRBJ2-2; possible D gene TRBD1, 6 bases. Germline V lookup: CDR1 SGHAT, CDR2 FQNNGV. Deletions cut 2 bases from V and 0 bases from J, with 10 bases between. The CDR3 is 16 amino acids. In DNA form, the CDR3 reads TGTGCCAGCAGCTTAAGGCAGGGGTCGAACACCGGGGAGCTGTTTTTT. Translation gives CASSLRQGSNTGELFF.

This rearrangement joins TRBV14 to TRBJ2-3; 10 nucleotides line up with TRBD2. The CDR3 runs 16 residues. Germline CDR1 and CDR2: SGHDN and FVKESK. V lost 2 bases and J lost 6; bases outside the gene matches: 8. The CDR3 region is CASSQRQREGLDTQYF. The CDR3, as DNA: TGTGCCAGCAGCCAACGCCAGCGGGAGGGGTTGGATACGCAGTATTTT.